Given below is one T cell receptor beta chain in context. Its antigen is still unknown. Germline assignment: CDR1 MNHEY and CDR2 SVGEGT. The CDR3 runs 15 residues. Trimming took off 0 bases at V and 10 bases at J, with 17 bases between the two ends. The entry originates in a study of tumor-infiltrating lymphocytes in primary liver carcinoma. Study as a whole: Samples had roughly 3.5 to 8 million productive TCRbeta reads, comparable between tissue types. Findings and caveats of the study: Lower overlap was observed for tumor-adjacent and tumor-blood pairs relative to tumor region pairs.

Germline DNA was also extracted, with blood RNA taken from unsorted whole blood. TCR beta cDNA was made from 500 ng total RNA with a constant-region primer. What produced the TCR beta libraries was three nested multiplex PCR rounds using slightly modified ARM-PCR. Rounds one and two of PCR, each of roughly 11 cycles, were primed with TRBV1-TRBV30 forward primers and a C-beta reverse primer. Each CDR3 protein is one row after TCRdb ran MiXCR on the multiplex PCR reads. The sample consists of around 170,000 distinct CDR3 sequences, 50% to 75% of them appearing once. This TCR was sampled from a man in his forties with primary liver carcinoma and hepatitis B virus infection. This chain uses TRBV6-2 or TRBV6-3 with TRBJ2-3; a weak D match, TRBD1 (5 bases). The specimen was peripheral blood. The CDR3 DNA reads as TGTGCCAGCAGTTACTCGTTCTCCCGCAGGGATTCGCAGTATTTT. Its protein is CASSYSFSRRDSQYF.